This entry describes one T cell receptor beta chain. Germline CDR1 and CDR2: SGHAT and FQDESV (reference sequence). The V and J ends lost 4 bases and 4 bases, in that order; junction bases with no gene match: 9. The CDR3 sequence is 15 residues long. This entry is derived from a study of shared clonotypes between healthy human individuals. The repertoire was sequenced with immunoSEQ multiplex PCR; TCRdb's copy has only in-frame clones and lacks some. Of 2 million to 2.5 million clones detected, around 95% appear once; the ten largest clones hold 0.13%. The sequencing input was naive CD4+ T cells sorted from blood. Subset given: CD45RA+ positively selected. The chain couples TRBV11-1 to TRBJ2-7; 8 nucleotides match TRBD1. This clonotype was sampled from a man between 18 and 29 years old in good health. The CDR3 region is CASSSGGQVIYEQYF. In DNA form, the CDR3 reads TGTGCCAGCAGCTCAGGGGGACAGGTGATATACGAGCAGTACTTC.